This TCR beta chain derives from a study of blood T cell repertoires in COVID-19 (TCRdb year 2020). Notes on the research overall: Samples covering the acute and convalescent phases of COVID-19 were provided by collaborators in the United States, Italy and Spain. A de-identified subject ID, COVID-19 status, age in years and sex were almost always included in the sample metadata. The dataset comprised deeply sampled blood TCRbeta repertoires from subjects exposed to, actively infected with, or recovered from COVID-19. The material from the prospective study consisted of cDNA or gDNA derived from T cells, B-cell-depleted T cells, or PBMCs. The samples were drawn from two sources: the first 160 participants of the ongoing ImmuneRACE study, and some 1,300 subjects contributed by 6 global collaborators. The repertoires were released in a freely available public database intended as a resource for research on the immune response to SARS-CoV-2. HLA class I and class II types, where available, came from metadata supplied by the sample provider rather than from assay-based typing.

Each collaborating institution followed its own protocols to collect whole blood in K2EDTA tubes. For TCRbeta analysis, collaborators shipped samples as frozen whole blood, isolated PBMCs, or DNA extracted from either of those sample types. As regards this clone: Its antigen is not yet known. Per-nucleotide qualities are absent, and no much larger clonotype sits a single base away.

TCRbeta CDR3 regions were amplified from genomic DNA by means of the immunoSEQ Assay, a bias-controlled multiplex PCR. The study's processing was this. Within the assay, amplification of reference gene primers was used to estimate how many nucleated cells each sample contained. Sequence reads were collapsed and filtered to measure the absolute abundance of every unique TCRbeta CDR3 rearrangement. For each sample, productive Simpson clonality was calculated by taking the square root of Simpson's diversity index across productive rearrangements. Sourced from immuneACCESS, this table was stored by TCRdb with only in-frame sequences that have V and J called. A share of the clones is absent; for the studies checked, an unresolved V gene accounts for under half, and the remainder has no known explanation. V and J calls and clone size follow that table, whereas D and trimming were derived from the DNA. The sample yields about 100,000 clones; about 87% were counted once. The ten biggest clones cover around 2.9% of the sample.

Spanning cysteine to phenylalanine, the CDR3 consists of 14 amino acids. Just CDR3 DNA is preserved here, 42 bases in frame from base 1. V is shortened by 2 bases, J by 2 bases, and the region joining them spans 10 bases. For CDR1 and CDR2, the germline V gene lists SNHLY and FYNNEI. General findings and caveats noted by the study authors: Clinical and demographic metadata were provided uncurated, with the amount varying by source and participant.

The origin of this receptor is a man aged 45-65 years with active or convalescent COVID-19. Sequencing was done on a sample of peripheral blood. The chain was built from TRBV2 and TRBJ2-7; the D gene is perhaps TRBD1, from 5 matching bases. The CDR3 has the sequence CASSERGGTYEQYF. In nucleotide form, the sequence is TGTGCCAGCAGTGAAAGGGGCGGAACCTACGAGCAGTACTTC. With the rest looked up from the reference TRBV2 and TRBJ2-7 genes rather than sequenced, the full variable domain is EPEVTQTPSHQVTQMGQEVILRCVPISNHLYFYWYRQILGQKVEFLVSFYNNEISEKSEIFDDQFSVERPDGSNFTLKIRSTKLEDSAMYFCASSERGGTYEQYFGPGTRLTVT.